Included here is one T cell receptor beta chain sequence, with context. No antigen is known for it. The input lacks base qualities; no much larger clone sits a single base away. CDR1 and CDR2, looked up from the germline V gene (reference sequence), are WNHNN and SYGVQD. The CDR3 spans 15 residues, from the cysteine through the phenylalanine. Just the 45-base CDR3 DNA is kept, in frame starting at base 1. The trial excluded patients who had a history of autoimmune disease or were on systemic immunosuppression. Peripheral blood for TCR sequencing was collected from all dose cohorts at baseline, on cycle 4 day 1, and on cycle 7 day 1. Samples came from an open-label, multicenter, first-in-human phase I dose-escalation trial of ivuxolimab. Adults with locally advanced or metastatic melanoma, renal cell carcinoma, hepatocellular carcinoma or head and neck squamous cell carcinoma were enrolled in the trial. Before TCR sequencing, CD4+ and CD8+ T cells were separately sorted from peripheral blood.

The data stem from a study of OX40 agonist ivuxolimab in advanced cancers. Study-level background: Ivuxolimab was a fully human IgG2 agonistic monoclonal antibody targeting the costimulatory receptor OX40 (CD134). Intravenous ivuxolimab was administered to patients every 2 weeks at six dose levels: 0.01, 0.1, 0.3, 1.5, 3 and 10 mg/kg. A male proportion of almost 85% and a mean age of approximately 55 years, ranging from 23 to 79, were recorded for the dose-escalation cohort. Prior anti-PD-1, anti-PD-L1 or anti-CTLA-4 therapy was permitted, and 40% of dose-escalation patients had received checkpoint inhibitors. Of the approximately 50 dose-escalation patients, hepatocellular carcinoma was present in around 19, melanoma in roughly 15, renal cell carcinoma in 9 and head and neck cancer in 9. The purpose of peripheral TCRbeta sequencing was to test whether ivuxolimab changed TCR sequence diversity and led to clonal T-cell expansion. The paper describes the monotherapy dose-escalation part (N = 52 patients) of the phase I trial of ivuxolimab. Partial responses occurred in three dose-escalation patients, of whom one had hepatocellular carcinoma and two had cutaneous melanoma. Results and caveats for the whole study, not just this receptor: After ivuxolimab, CD8+ T cells had more expanded clones than CD4+ T cells on average. In the 0.1-3.0 mg/kg groups, partial responders had among the lowest normalized peripheral clonal expansion, particularly in CD8+ T cells. Antigen specificity was not determined for the clonally expanded peripheral T cells. At doses of 0.1 to 3.0 mg/kg, clonal expansion of both CD4+ and CD8+ T cells in blood was seen between baseline and week 6. Low levels of normalized T-cell clonal expansion were also seen in some patients who did not respond.

Genomic DNA was extracted from sorted cells for sequencing of the TCRbeta CDR3 region. TCRbeta CDR3 regions were sequenced using the immunoSEQ Assay. TCRdb carries this immuneACCESS record with in-frame sequences only. Its versions omit some clonotypes, under half of them owing to an unresolved V gene in the studies checked, with the rest unexplained. Present in this sample are tens of thousands of clones, approximately 81% of which were seen just once. The ten largest make up roughly 6.5% of the sample. The origin of this receptor is an adult with an advanced solid tumor such as melanoma, head and neck, liver or kidney cancer. The sequence is built from TRBV10-1 and TRBJ1-3; the D gene is perhaps TRBD1, on 6 matching bases. Gene TRBJ2-2 matches the end of the DNA better, so the J call may be wrong. Specimen: CD4+ or CD8+ T cells sorted from blood, collected in a trial of the OX40 agonist ivuxolimab. The CDR3 protein: CASSAGHENTGELFF. The sequenced DNA: TGCGCCAGCAGTGCGGGACACGAGAACACCGGGGAGCTGTTTTTT.